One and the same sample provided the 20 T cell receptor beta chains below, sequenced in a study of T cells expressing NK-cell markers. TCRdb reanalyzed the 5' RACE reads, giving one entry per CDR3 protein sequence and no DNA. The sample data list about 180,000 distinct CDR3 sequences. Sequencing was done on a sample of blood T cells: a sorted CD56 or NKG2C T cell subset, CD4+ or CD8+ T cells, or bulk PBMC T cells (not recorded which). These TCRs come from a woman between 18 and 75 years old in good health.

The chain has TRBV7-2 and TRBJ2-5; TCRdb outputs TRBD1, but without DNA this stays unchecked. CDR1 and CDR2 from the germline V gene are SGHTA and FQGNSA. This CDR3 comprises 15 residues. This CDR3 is CASSLAGGTQETQYF.

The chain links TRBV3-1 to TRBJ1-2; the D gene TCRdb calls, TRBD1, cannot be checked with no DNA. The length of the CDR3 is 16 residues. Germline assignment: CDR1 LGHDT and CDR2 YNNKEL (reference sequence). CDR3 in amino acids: CASSLRTGPFNYGYTF.

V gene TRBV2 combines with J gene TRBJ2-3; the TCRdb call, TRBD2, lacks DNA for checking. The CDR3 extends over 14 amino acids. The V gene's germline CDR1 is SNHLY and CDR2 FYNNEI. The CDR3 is CAKRSLDLTDTQYF.

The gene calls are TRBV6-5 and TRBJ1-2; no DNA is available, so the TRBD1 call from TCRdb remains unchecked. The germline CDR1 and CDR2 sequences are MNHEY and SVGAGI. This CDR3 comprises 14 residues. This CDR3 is CASSYARGHYGYTF.

CDR3 loop: CASSLGQRGDSPLHF. The chain has TRBV12-3 or TRBV12-4 and TRBJ1-6; the TCRdb D gene call, TRBD1, has no DNA to confirm it. The CDR3 has 15 amino acids.

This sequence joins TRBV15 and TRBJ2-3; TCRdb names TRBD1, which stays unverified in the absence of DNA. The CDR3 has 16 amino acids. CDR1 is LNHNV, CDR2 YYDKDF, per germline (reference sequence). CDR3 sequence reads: CATSSGPGPYTDTQYF.

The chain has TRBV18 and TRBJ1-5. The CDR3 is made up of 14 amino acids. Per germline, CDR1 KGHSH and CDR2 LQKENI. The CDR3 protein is CASSPLPDGEPQHF.

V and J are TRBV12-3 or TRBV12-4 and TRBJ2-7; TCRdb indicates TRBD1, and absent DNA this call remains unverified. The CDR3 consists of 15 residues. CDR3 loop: CASSLGRGPSYEQYF.

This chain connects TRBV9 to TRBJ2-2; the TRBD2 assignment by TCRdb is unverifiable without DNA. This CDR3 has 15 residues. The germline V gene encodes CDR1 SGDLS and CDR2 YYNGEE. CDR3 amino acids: CASSVRQQGSGELFF.

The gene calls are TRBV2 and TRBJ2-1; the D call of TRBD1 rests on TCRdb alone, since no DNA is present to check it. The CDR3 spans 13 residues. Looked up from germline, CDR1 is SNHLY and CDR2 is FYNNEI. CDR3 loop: CASSRQGIDEQFF.

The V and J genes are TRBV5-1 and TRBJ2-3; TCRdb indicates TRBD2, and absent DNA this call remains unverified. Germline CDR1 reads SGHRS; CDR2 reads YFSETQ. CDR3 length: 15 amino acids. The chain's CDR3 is CASSTFASGTDTQYF.

CDR3 in amino acids: CASRSSGRISGELFF. The chain is built from TRBV6-1 and TRBJ2-2; TCRdb picks TRBD2, but there is no DNA to check that call. This CDR3 is 15 amino acids long. CDR1 is MNHNS and CDR2 is SASEGT in the germline V gene.

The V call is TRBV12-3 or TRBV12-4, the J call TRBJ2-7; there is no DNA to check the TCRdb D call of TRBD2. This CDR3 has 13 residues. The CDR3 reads CASRLAGGYEQYF.

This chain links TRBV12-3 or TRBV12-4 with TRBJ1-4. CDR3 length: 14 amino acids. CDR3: CASSLGGASEKLFF.

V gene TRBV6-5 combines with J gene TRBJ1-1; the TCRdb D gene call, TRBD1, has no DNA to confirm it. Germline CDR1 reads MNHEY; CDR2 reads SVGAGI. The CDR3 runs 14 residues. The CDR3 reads CASSYSSGRTEAFF.

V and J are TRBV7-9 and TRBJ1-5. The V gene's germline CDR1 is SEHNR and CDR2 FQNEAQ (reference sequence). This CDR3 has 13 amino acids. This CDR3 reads CAGGGDSNQPQHF.

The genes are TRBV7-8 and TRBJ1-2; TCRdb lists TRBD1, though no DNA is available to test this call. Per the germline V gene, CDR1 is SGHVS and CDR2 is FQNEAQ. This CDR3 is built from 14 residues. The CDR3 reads CASSPKTDGYGYTF.

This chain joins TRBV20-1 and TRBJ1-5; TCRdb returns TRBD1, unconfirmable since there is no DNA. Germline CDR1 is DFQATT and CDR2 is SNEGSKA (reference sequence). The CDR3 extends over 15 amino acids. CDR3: CSAGRTGEGNQPQHF.

This CDR3 reads CATSDLLFLLRGTSTDTQYF. The chain joins TRBV24-1 to TRBJ2-3; TCRdb's D call of TRBD1 is untestable without DNA. The CDR3 is 20 residues long. Germline loops: CDR1 KGHDR, CDR2 SFDVKD.

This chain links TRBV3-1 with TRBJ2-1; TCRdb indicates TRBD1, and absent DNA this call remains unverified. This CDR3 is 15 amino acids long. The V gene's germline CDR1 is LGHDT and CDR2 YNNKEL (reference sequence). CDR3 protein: CASSQDWGGAHEQFF.